The source of this TCR beta chain is a study of early T cells in non-severe SARS-CoV-2 infection. Across the study: Unpaired chains resulted from sequencing bulk RNA of unsorted whole blood. Study-wide results and limits: Using VDJdb, the matching emphasized anti-spike CD8 responses while missing private and CD4 specificities.

The CDR3 has 12 residues. Trimming stripped 5 bases from V and 10 bases from J, with 12 bases between. This clonotype was counted many times. Its antigen is unknown. In the library, individual cDNA molecules carried attached unique molecular identifiers. Via MiXCR, TCRdb re-called the 5' RACE reads, giving one row per CDR3 protein. The table shows about 81,000 distinct CDR3 sequences, with roughly 6% occurring only once. The TCR originated in an adult who was a healthcare worker with PCR-confirmed SARS-CoV-2 infection or an uninfected control (not recorded which). Sequenced material: whole blood. This chain uses TRBV12-3 or TRBV12-4 with TRBJ2-1, with D perhaps TRBD2 (5 bases). CDR3 sequence reads: CASSHGGQEQFF. The CDR3 DNA sequence: TGTGCCAGCAGTCACGGAGGCCAGGAGCAGTTCTTC.